Presented here are 16 T cell receptor beta chains from one specimen sequenced in a study of blood T cell repertoires in COVID-19. TCRdb keeps only in-frame clones here, not all; method: immunoSEQ multiplex PCR. The table shows about half a million clones, with around nine tenths occurring only once. Sample: PBMCs or T cells enriched from blood (not recorded which). The origin of the receptors is a woman in her sixties or seventies who had recovered from COVID-19.

The rearrangement uses TRBV7-6 and TRBJ1-2, with TRBD1 identical over 8 bases. The germline V gene encodes CDR1 SGHVS and CDR2 FNYEAQ. The CDR3 has 18 residues. V lost 5 bases to trimming and J lost 4 bases; unmatched junction nucleotides: 18. CDR3 nucleotide sequence: TGTGCCAGCAGCGTAATGACAGGGGCTCCGGTGGCCTCCTATGGCTACACCTTC. Amino acids: CASSVMTGAPVASYGYTF.

J is TRBJ1-2 and V is TRBV7-2; 7 bases agree with TRBD1. Trimming at V came to 0 bases and at J to 6 bases, leaving 1 base not matched to a gene. The length of the CDR3 is 13 residues. Germline V gene sequence: CDR1 SGHTA, CDR2 FQGNSA. The CDR3 loop is CASSLATGNGYTF. The CDR3 region has the DNA TGTGCCAGCAGCTTAGCGACAGGGAATGGCTACACCTTC.

This clone was detected once. The rearrangement links TRBV7-7 to TRBJ1-3; D remains ambiguous. CDR3 length equals 14 residues. Trimming took 5 bases from V and 4 from J, leaving 12 bases between them. CDR1 is SSHAT, CDR2 FNYEAQ, per germline (reference sequence). CDR3 sequence: CASSPSSGGNTIYF. The CDR3, as DNA: TGTGCCAGCAGCCCATCCTCCGGGGGAAACACCATATATTTT. The entire variable domain, with the rest obtained from reference TRBV7-7 and TRBJ1-3, is as follows: GAGVSQSPRYKVTKRGQDVTLRCDPISSHATLYWYQQALGQGPEFLTYFNYEAQPDKSGLPSDRFSAERPEGSISTLTIQRTEQRDSAMYRCASSPSSGGNTIYFGEGSWLTVV.

This chain links TRBV5-4 with TRBJ2-3; D ambiguous. Germline V gene sequence: CDR1 SGHNT, CDR2 YYREEE (reference sequence). V was pared by 2 bases and J by 5 bases, with 6 bases between. This CDR3 has 12 residues. CDR3 amino acids: CASSLVEDTQYF. The CDR3 DNA sequence: TGTGCCAGCAGCTTAGTAGAAGATACGCAGTATTTT.

This chain uses TRBV3-1 (or the pseudogene TRBV3-2) with TRBJ1-6; TRBD1 matches 9 bases. This CDR3 contains 15 residues. Germline V CDR1 and CDR2: LGHDT, YNNKEL (reference sequence). J was trimmed by 5 bases and V by 5 bases; bases with no gene match: 4. The DNA of the CDR3 is TGTGCCAGCAGCAAAACAGGGGGCAATAATTCACCCCTCCACTTT. The encoded protein is CASSKTGGNNSPLHF.

The chain links TRBV4-2 to TRBJ1-1; TRBD1 aligns across 7 bases. Germline values: CDR1 LGHNA, CDR2 YNFKEQ. The CDR3 has 16 residues. J lost 2 bases, V lost 2 bases, and 8 bases had no gene match. The CDR3 loop reads CASSQSISGGNTEAFF. In nucleotides, the CDR3 is TGTGCCAGCAGCCAATCTATCTCAGGGGGAAACACTGAAGCTTTCTTT.

This clone was counted between two and nine times. The V call is TRBV19, the J call TRBJ2-1, with TRBD2 identical over 10 bases. V shed 2 bases and J 9 bases; nucleotides not matched to a gene: 13. Germline CDR1 and CDR2: LNHDA and SQIVND (reference sequence). This CDR3 comprises 17 residues. The DNA of the CDR3 is TGTGCCAGTAGTATACTTAGACTAGCGGGCCGGGATGGTGAGCAGTTCTTC. As protein: CASSILRLAGRDGEQFF.

V and J are TRBV6-5 and TRBJ2-7, with D tentatively TRBD2 (5 bases). V lost 10 bases, J lost 3 bases, and 19 bases lay in between. Germline loops: CDR1 MNHEY, CDR2 SVGAGI. This CDR3 is 14 amino acids long. CDR3 sequence: CATRGRTSNYEQYV. The CDR3 DNA reads TGTGCCACCCGAGGGCGGACCTCGAACTACGAGCAGTACGTC.

The V call is TRBV27, the J call TRBJ1-6; the D is unclear. The CDR3 runs 16 residues. With 4 bases removed from V and 9 bases from J, the gap between germline ends came to 19 bases. Germline CDR1 reads MNHEY; CDR2 reads SMNVEV (reference sequence). Written as DNA, the CDR3 is TGTGCCAGCAGTTCCCCCTCCAGACTCCTAGGTTCACCCCTCCACTTT. It specifies CASSSPSRLLGSPLHF.

This clone was seen only once. The V call is TRBV5-1, the J call TRBJ2-3; D is perhaps TRBD2 (5 bases). V was trimmed by 5 bases and J by 2 bases, leaving 15 bases between them. Germline-derived CDR1 and CDR2 are SGHRS and YFSETQ. The CDR3 sequence is 15 residues long. Here the CDR3 DNA reads TGCGCCAGCAGGCATCTCGGGATTTACACAGATACGCAGTATTTT. As protein: CASRHLGIYTDTQYF.

The rearrangement uses TRBV6-6 and TRBJ2-5; TRBD1 agrees at 9 bases. The CDR3 covers 16 residues. J gave up 1 base and V 4 bases, and 7 bases lay outside the gene matches. Per germline, CDR1 MNHNY and CDR2 SVGAGI (reference sequence). The CDR3 nucleotides are TGTGCCAGCAGTTTCCCGGGACAGGGAGGCCAAGAGACCCAGTACTTC. Amino acid sequence: CASSFPGQGGQETQYF.

The chain carries TRBV3-1 (or the pseudogene TRBV3-2) and TRBJ1-1, with D possibly matching TRBD1 (5 bases). With 4 bases removed from V and 0 bases from J, the gap between germline ends came to 12 bases. CDR3 length: 15 residues. The V gene's germline CDR1 is LGHDT and CDR2 YNNKEL (reference sequence). The CDR3 nucleotides read TGTGCCAGCAGCCCGACAGAGCTCATGAACACTGAAGCTTTCTTT. Translating gives CASSPTELMNTEAFF.

This clone was found once. The genes are TRBV5-1 and TRBJ2-1; 7 bases match TRBD1. Germline V gives CDR1 SGHRS, CDR2 YFSETQ. The CDR3 totals 15 residues. J was trimmed by 2 bases and V by 5 bases; bases with no gene match: 7. CDR3 in DNA: TGCGCCAGCAGGGAGGAAGGGGGCACCTACAATGAGCAGTTCTTC. This gives the protein CASREEGGTYNEQFF. The full variable domain, its missing parts supplied by reference TRBV5-1 and TRBJ2-1, is KAGVTQTPRYLIKTRGQQVTLSCSPISGHRSVSWYQQTPGQGLQFLFEYFSETQRNKGNFPGRFSGRQFSNSRSEMNVSTLELGDSALYLCASREEGGTYNEQFFGPGTRLTVL.

This rearrangement joins TRBV25-1 to TRBJ1-1; tentative D call: TRBD1 (5 bases). Germline V gene sequence: CDR1 MGHDK, CDR2 SYGVNS. The CDR3 is 13 residues long. Between the trimmed V and J ends, which lost 7 bases and 7 bases, there was a span of 16 bases. The CDR3 nucleotides are TGTGCCAGCACTTGGGGGGATCTTGGTGAAGCTTTCTTT. Its translation is CASTWGDLGEAFF.

The V and J genes are TRBV6-1 and TRBJ1-2; unclear D gene. Germline V gene sequence: CDR1 MNHNS, CDR2 SASEGT. V was trimmed by 1 base and J by 3 bases, leaving 12 bases between them. There are 15 residues in the CDR3. CDR3 in amino acids: CASSEGGSMDYGYTF. The CDR3 bases are TGTGCCAGCAGTGAAGGTGGCTCAATGGACTATGGCTACACCTTC.

This chain uses TRBV10-2 with TRBJ2-5, with 9 bases identical to TRBD2. J was trimmed by 4 bases and V by 1 base; bases with no gene match: 10. The CDR3 is made up of 17 amino acids. Germline V gene sequence: CDR1 WSHSY, CDR2 SAAADI. In DNA, the CDR3 is TGCGCCAGCAGTGAGTACAACGTAGCGGGGGTAAGAGAGACCCAGTACTTC. This translates into CASSEYNVAGVRETQYF.